This TCR beta chain was identified in a study of shared clonotypes between healthy human individuals. Naive CD8 cells comprised CD45RO-negative, CCR7-positively selected cells, excluding terminally differentiated effector memory CD45RA+ cells. This CDR3 spans 12 amino acids. Germline CDR1 MNHEY, CDR2 SMNVEV (reference sequence). V gave up 2 bases and J gave up 8 bases, with 6 bases separating them. Findings and limits, study-wide: Limitation of the genetic and exposure-history diversity represented came from the few donors. Measured sharing among donors was expected to vary with sequencing depth.

Generated by immunoSEQ multiplex PCR, the TCRdb table keeps only in-frame clones and is missing some. The sample includes 550,000 to 650,000 clones, approximately 96% of them seen just once. In the case of this clone: Its specificity is not known.

The chain has TRBV27 and TRBJ2-2; D remains ambiguous. The sample was naive CD8+ T cells sorted from blood. This clonotype was sampled from a woman in her 30s in good health. The chain's CDR3 is CASSLPEGELFF. The CDR3 DNA is TGTGCCAGCAGTTTACCCGAGGGGGAGCTGTTTTTT.